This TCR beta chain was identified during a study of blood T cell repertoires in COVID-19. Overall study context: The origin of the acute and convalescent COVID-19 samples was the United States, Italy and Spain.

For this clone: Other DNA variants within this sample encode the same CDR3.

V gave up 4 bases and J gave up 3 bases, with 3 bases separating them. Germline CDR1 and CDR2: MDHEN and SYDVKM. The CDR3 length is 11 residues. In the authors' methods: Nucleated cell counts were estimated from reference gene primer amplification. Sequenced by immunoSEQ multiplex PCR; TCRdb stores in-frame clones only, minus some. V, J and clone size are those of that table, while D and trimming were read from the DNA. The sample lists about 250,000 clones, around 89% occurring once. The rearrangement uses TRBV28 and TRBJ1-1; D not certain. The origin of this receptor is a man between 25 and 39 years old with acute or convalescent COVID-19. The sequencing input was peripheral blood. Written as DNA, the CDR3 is TGTGCCAGCAGTTCCGACACTGAAGCTTTCTTT. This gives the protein CASSSDTEAFF.